This T cell receptor (beta chain) stems from a study of T cells in Graves' hyperthyroidism and ophthalmopathy. In the study overall: Sampling of peripheral blood happened at initial diagnosis, prior to any treatment.

TCR beta CDR3 sequences were amplified from RNA transcripts. The HTBI primer set was used in a first-round RT-PCR of the TCR CDR3. TCRdb ran MiXCR on the multiplex PCR reads and lists one entry per CDR3 protein. Of about 840,000 distinct CDR3 sequences listed, around 38% are singletons. V was shortened by 4 bases and J by 2 bases, with 8 bases between the two germline ends. The CDR3 has 13 residues. The V gene's germline CDR1 is SQVTM and CDR2 ANQGSEA. When ophthalmopathy did not progress within 18 months, Graves' hyperthyroidism was considered stable. Each diagnosis was grounded in clinical symptoms, serum thyroxine and TRAb, thyroid ultrasound, and orbital computed tomography. Fresh peripheral blood, roughly 9.6 ml, was the source of the PBMCs. This clonotype was seen many times.

The rearrangement joins TRBV29-1 to TRBJ2-2; no clear D. Sequenced material: blood. The TCR comes from a young man with Graves' hyperthyroidism. The CDR3 DNA reads as TGCAGCGTTGGACGGATCAACACCGGGGAGCTGTTTTTT. This encodes CSVGRINTGELFF.